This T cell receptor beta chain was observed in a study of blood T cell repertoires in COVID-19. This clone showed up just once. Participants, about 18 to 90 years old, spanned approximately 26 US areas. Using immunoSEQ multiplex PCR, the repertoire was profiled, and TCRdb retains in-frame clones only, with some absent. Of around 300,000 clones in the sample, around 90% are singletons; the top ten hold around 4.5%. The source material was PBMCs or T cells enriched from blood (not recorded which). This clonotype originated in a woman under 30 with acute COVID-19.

CDR3 residues: CASSQYRSSYNEQFF. In DNA, the CDR3 is TGTGCCAGCAGCCAATATCGGAGCTCCTACAATGAGCAGTTCTTC. The rearrangement links TRBV3-1 (or the pseudogene TRBV3-2) to TRBJ2-1; D remains unclear. Germline V gene sequence: CDR1 LGHDT, CDR2 YNNKEL (reference sequence). The CDR3 runs to 15 residues. Trimming shortened V by 2 bases and J by 0 bases, and 8 bases separated the two germline ends.